This is a list of T cell receptor beta chains from one sample in a study of control samples from healthy donors and cancer patients. Here immunoSEQ multiplex PCR was the method, and the copy in TCRdb shows in-frame clones only, minus some. This sample yields around 130,000 clones, of which about 95% are seen a single time; around 3.6% belongs to the top ten. The sample comprised blood. Source of these receptors: a man under 40 in good health. CDR3s include the opening cysteine and the closing phenylalanine or tryptophan. A D gene is named only where the DNA matches it firmly. Not all rows give a size; the values are once, few, many and, for expanded clones, a class.

CDR3 protein	CDR3 DNA	clone size	CDR3 length	J gene	V gene	D gene
CASSISVRAPNTEAFF	TGTGCCAGTAGTATCTCCGTCAGGGCCCCGAACACTGAAGCTTTCTTT	.	16	TRBJ1-1	TRBV19	.
CASGREGSQYF	TGTGCCAGCGGCAGGGAGGGAAGTCAGTACTTC	.	11	TRBJ2-5	TRBV27	TRBD2
CASSGGVGGYTF	TGTGCCAGCAGTGGGGGGGTTGGTGGCTACACCTTC	.	12	TRBJ1-2	TRBV2	.
CASRVGRQGDGYTF	TGTGCCAGTAGAGTGGGCAGGCAAGGCGATGGCTACACCTTC	.	14	TRBJ1-2	TRBV19	.
CASSYTSVNTEAFF	TGTGCCAGCAGTTACACCTCCGTGAACACTGAAGCTTTCTTT	.	14	TRBJ1-1	TRBV6-5	.
CSAVTWDGYTF	TGCAGTGCTGTTACCTGGGATGGCTACACCTTC	.	11	TRBJ1-2	TRBV20-1	.
CASSPTGTGTGGSPLHF	TGTGCCAGCAGCCCCACCGGGACAGGGACTGGAGGTTCACCCCTCCACTTT	.	17	TRBJ1-6	TRBV7-2	TRBD1
CASPRTGLNNEQFF	TGTGCCAGCCCAAGGACAGGGTTGAACAATGAGCAGTTCTTC	.	14	TRBJ2-1	TRBV6-5	TRBD1
CSASGTDTQYF	TGCAGTGCTAGCGGAACAGATACGCAGTATTTT	.	11	TRBJ2-3	TRBV20-1	.
CASSPQAGPSPSTGNTIYF	TGTGCCAGCTCACCACAGGCAGGACCGAGCCCATCCACTGGAAACACCATATATTTT	.	19	TRBJ1-3	TRBV18	.
CASSGRSMNTEAFF	TGTGCCAGCAGTGGACGGTCTATGAACACTGAAGCTTTCTTT	few	14	TRBJ1-1	TRBV6-2/TRBV6-3	.
CASSLVSQGATGANVLTF	TGTGCCAGCAGCTTAGTATCGCAGGGGGCGACGGGGGCCAACGTCCTGACTTTC	.	18	TRBJ2-6	TRBV7-6	TRBD1
CAAGGRINQPQHF	TGTGCCGCGGGGGGCAGAATCAATCAGCCCCAGCATTTT	.	13	TRBJ1-5	TRBV2	.
CASSLGRSSYNSPLHF	TGTGCCAGCAGCTTGGGACGCAGCTCCTATAATTCACCCCTCCACTTT	.	16	TRBJ1-6	TRBV5-6	.
CASSFSFGPPLAVGEQFF	TGTGCCAGCAGTTTTTCATTTGGTCCCCCACTAGCGGTAGGTGAGCAGTTCTTC	.	18	TRBJ2-1	TRBV28	TRBD2
CASSLTAQPNEKLFF	TGTGCCAGCAGCTTGACTGCGCAGCCAAATGAAAAACTGTTTTTT	once	15	TRBJ1-4	TRBV7-9	.
CASSLSGGWNEKLFF	TGTGCCAGCAGCTTAAGCGGGGGCTGGAATGAAAAACTGTTTTTT	.	15	TRBJ1-4	TRBV7-2	.
CASSLGGLNTGELFF	TGTGCCAGCAGCTTAGGGGGTTTGAACACCGGGGAGCTGTTTTTT	.	15	TRBJ2-2	TRBV11-2	.
CASSPPVPDRKASRSLHF	TGTGCCAGCTCACCACCGGTTCCCGACAGAAAGGCCTCCAGATCCCTCCACTTT	.	18	TRBJ1-6	TRBV18	.
CASSPGVEGIYEQYF	TGTGCCAGCAGTCCCGGGGTGGAGGGGATCTACGAGCAGTACTTC	.	15	TRBJ2-7	TRBV27	.
CASSLRNTEAFF	TGTGCCAGCAGCTTAAGGAACACTGAAGCTTTCTTT	.	12	TRBJ1-1	TRBV13	.
CAWRWQGGEKLFF	TGTGCCTGGCGGTGGCAGGGGGGGGAAAAACTGTTTTTT	.	13	TRBJ1-4	TRBV30	TRBD1
CSVRTSGGAGELFF	TGCAGCGTTCGGACTAGCGGGGGGGCCGGGGAGCTGTTTTTT	.	14	TRBJ2-2	TRBV29-1	TRBD2
CAWSLGLAGETQYF	TGTGCCTGGAGTTTGGGACTAGCCGGGGAGACCCAGTACTTC	.	14	TRBJ2-5	TRBV30	TRBD2
CASSWGTGELFF	TGTGCCAGCAGTTGGGGGACCGGGGAGCTGTTTTTT	.	12	TRBJ2-2	TRBV2	.
CASSLGLAGQETQYF	TGTGCCAGCAGCTTAGGACTAGCGGGTCAAGAGACCCAGTACTTC	.	15	TRBJ2-5	TRBV7-3	TRBD2
CASSVEGASQPQHF	TGTGCCAGCAGCGTAGAAGGGGCTAGTCAGCCCCAGCATTTT	few	14	TRBJ1-5	TRBV9	.
CASSPEVPATNEKLFF	TGTGCCAGCTCACCTGAGGTGCCTGCAACTAATGAAAAACTGTTTTTT	.	16	TRBJ1-4	TRBV18	.
CASSLSLQGEKLFF	TGTGCCAGCAGCTTAAGTCTACAAGGCGAAAAACTGTTTTTT	.	14	TRBJ1-4	TRBV7-9	.
CASSGGSWEQYF	TGTGCCAGCAGCGGGGGGTCCTGGGAGCAGTACTTC	.	12	TRBJ2-7	TRBV9	.
CASSPPDRGDNSPLHF	TGTGCCAGCTCACCCCCGGACAGGGGGGATAATTCACCCCTCCACTTT	.	16	TRBJ1-6	TRBV18	TRBD1
CASSRLGQAEKLFF	TGTGCCAGCAGCCGATTGGGACAGGCTGAAAAACTGTTTTTT	.	14	TRBJ1-4	TRBV3-1/TRBV3-2	TRBD1
CASSVQANYGYTF	TGTGCCAGCAGCGTTCAGGCTAACTATGGCTACACCTTC	.	13	TRBJ1-2	TRBV9	.
CATSGGFSGSGEPQHF	TGTGCCACCTCTGGCGGGTTCTCGGGCTCGGGTGAGCCCCAGCATTTT	.	16	TRBJ1-5	TRBV15	.
CASSQDRSGPYNEQFF	TGCGCCAGCAGCCAAGATAGGTCCGGGCCCTACAATGAGCAGTTCTTC	.	16	TRBJ2-1	TRBV4-1	.
CSGTGEAGELFF	TGCAGCGGCACAGGGGAAGCCGGGGAGCTGTTTTTT	.	12	TRBJ2-2	TRBV29-1	TRBD1
CASRGEGALEQYF	TGTGCCAGCAGGGGGGAGGGGGCGCTTGAGCAGTACTTC	.	13	TRBJ2-7	TRBV6-5	.
CASSPDSSYEQYF	TGTGCCAGCTCACCCGACAGCTCCTACGAGCAGTACTTC	.	13	TRBJ2-7	TRBV18	.
CASTEPATEAFF	TGTGCCAGCACGGAGCCGGCAACTGAAGCTTTCTTT	.	12	TRBJ1-1	TRBV28	.
CASSLGTGSLPQHF	TGTGCCAGCAGTTTGGGGACAGGCTCATTGCCCCAGCATTTT	.	14	TRBJ1-5	TRBV2	TRBD1
CASSPLAGTDTEKLFF	TGTGCCAGCTCACCATTGGCCGGGACAGATACAGAAAAACTGTTTTTT	.	16	TRBJ1-4	TRBV18	TRBD1
CATSDVGGNYGYTF	TGTGCCACCAGTGATGTCGGGGGCAACTATGGCTACACCTTC	.	14	TRBJ1-2	TRBV24-1	.
CASSNYEPGLASDTQYF	TGTGCCAGCAGCAACTACGAACCGGGACTAGCGTCAGATACGCAGTATTTT	once	17	TRBJ2-3	TRBV11-2	TRBD2
CSVEDRPTRGNNEQFF	TGCAGCGTTGAAGATCGGCCGACTAGGGGAAACAATGAGCAGTTCTTC	.	16	TRBJ2-1	TRBV29-1	.
CASSLEPLMRAHNEQFF	TGTGCCAGCAGCTTAGAACCCTTAATGCGGGCCCACAATGAGCAGTTCTTC	.	17	TRBJ2-1	TRBV7-8	.
CASGGQGAYNEQFF	TGCGCCAGCGGCGGGCAGGGGGCCTACAATGAGCAGTTCTTC	.	14	TRBJ2-1	TRBV10-2	TRBD1
CASSPRLRGANSGANVLTF	TGTGCCAGCAGCCCTCGTTTGAGGGGAGCCAACTCTGGGGCCAACGTCCTGACTTTC	.	19	TRBJ2-6	TRBV3-1/TRBV3-2	.
CASSLMRGNYEQYF	TGTGCCAGCAGCTTAATGCGGGGGAACTACGAGCAGTACTTC	.	14	TRBJ2-7	TRBV7-2	TRBD2
CASSWQDRVSYEQYF	TGTGCCAGCAGCTGGCAGGACAGGGTCTCCTACGAGCAGTACTTC	.	15	TRBJ2-7	TRBV5-6	TRBD1
CASSHIMGEKLFF	TGCGCCAGCAGCCACATCATGGGTGAAAAACTGTTTTTT	once	13	TRBJ1-4	TRBV4-1	.
CAISESTGLNTEAFF	TGTGCCATCAGTGAGTCGACAGGCCTGAACACTGAAGCTTTCTTT	.	15	TRBJ1-1	TRBV10-3	.
CASRPGQGGQPQHF	TGTGCCAGCAGACCGGGACAGGGGGGACAGCCCCAGCATTTT	once	14	TRBJ1-5	TRBV2	TRBD1
CASRSGMVRRVSNQPQHF	TGCGCCAGCCGTTCAGGGATGGTACGGCGAGTTAGCAATCAGCCCCAGCATTTT	.	18	TRBJ1-5	TRBV10-1	.
CASSPGLAGPREQYF	TGTGCCAGCAGTCCAGGACTAGCGGGGCCCCGCGAGCAGTACTTC	.	15	TRBJ2-7	TRBV6-2/TRBV6-3	TRBD2
CASSDSAGPGELFF	TGTGCCAGCAGTGACTCGGCGGGACCCGGGGAGCTGTTTTTT	few	14	TRBJ2-2	TRBV6-4	.
CASSPRETRSNEQFF	TGTGCCAGCAGCCCCAGGGAGACTAGGAGCAATGAGCAGTTCTTC	few	15	TRBJ2-1	TRBV7-3	.